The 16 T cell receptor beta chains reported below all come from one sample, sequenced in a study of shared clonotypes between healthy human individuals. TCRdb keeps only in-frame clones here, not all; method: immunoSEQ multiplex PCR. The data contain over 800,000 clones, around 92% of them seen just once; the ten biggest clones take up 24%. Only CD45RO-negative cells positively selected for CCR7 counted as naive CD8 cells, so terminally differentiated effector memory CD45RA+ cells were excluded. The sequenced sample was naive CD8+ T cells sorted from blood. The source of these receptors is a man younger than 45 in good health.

The CDR3 DNA reads as TGTGCCTGGAGCGTCGGGGGCAATCCCTACAATGAGCAGTTCTTC. Translation gives CAWSVGGNPYNEQFF. The chain joins TRBV30 to TRBJ2-1; D possibly matches TRBD1 or TRBD2 (6 bases each). Trimming removed 3 bases from V and 2 bases from J, with 14 bases in between. This CDR3 has 15 residues. In germline, CDR1 is GTSNPN, CDR2 SVGIG (reference sequence).

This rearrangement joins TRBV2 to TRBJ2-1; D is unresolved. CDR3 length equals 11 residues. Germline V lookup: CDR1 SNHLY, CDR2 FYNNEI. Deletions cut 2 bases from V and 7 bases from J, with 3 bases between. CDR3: CASSELNEQFF. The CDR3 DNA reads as TGTGCCAGCAGTGAACTTAATGAGCAGTTCTTC.

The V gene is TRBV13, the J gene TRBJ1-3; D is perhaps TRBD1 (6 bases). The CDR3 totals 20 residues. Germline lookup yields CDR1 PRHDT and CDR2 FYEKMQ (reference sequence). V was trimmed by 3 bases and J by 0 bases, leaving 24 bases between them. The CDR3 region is CASSFPSGAIGQGSGNTIYF. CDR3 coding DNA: TGTGCCAGCAGCTTCCCCTCGGGGGCCATTGGGCAAGGCTCTGGAAACACCATATATTTT. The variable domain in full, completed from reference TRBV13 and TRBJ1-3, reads AAGVIQSPRHLIKEKRETATLKCYPIPRHDTVYWYQQGPGQDPQFLISFYEKMQSDKGSIPDRFSAQQFSDYHSELNMSSLELGDSALYFCASSFPSGAIGQGSGNTIYFGEGSWLTVV.

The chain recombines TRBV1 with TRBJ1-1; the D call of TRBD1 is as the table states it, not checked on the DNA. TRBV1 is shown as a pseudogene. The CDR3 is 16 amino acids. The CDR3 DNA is TGCACCAGCAGCCACGCCCGACAGGGGGCGGACACTGAAGCTTTCTTT. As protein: CTSSHARQGADTEAFF.

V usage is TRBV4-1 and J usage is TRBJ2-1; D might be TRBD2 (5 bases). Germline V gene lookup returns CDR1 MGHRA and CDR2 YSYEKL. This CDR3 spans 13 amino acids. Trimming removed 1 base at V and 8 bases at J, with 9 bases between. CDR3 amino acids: CASSQVLSDEQFF. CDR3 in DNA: TGCGCCAGCAGCCAAGTTCTTAGCGATGAGCAGTTCTTC.

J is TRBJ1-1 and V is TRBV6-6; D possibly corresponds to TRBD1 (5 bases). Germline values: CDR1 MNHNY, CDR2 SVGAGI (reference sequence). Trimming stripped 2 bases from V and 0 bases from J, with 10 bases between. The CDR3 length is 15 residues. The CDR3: CASSYRQGVNTEAFF. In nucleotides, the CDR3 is TGTGCCAGCAGTTACAGGCAGGGAGTGAACACTGAAGCTTTCTTT.

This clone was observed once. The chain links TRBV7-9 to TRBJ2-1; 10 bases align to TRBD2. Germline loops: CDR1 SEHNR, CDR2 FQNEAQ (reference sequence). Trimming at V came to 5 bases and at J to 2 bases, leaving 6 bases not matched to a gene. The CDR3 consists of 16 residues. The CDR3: CASSLLAGPPYNEQFF. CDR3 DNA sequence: TGTGCCAGCAGCCTACTAGCGGGGCCCCCCTACAATGAGCAGTTCTTC.

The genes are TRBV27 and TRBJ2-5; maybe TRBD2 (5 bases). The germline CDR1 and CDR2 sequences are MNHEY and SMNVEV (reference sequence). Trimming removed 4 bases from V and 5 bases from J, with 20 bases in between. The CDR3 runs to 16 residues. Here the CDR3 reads CASSYLAPLAGETQYF. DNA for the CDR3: TGTGCCAGCAGTTATTTAGCCCCCCTAGCCGGTGAGACCCAGTACTTC.

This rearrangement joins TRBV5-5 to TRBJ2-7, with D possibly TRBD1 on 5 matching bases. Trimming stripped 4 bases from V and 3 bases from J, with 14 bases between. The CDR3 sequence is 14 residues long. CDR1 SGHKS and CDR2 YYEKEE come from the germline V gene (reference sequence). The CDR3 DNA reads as TGTGCCAGCAGCCTGGCAGGGTTCGGCTACGAGCAGTACTTC. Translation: CASSLAGFGYEQYF.

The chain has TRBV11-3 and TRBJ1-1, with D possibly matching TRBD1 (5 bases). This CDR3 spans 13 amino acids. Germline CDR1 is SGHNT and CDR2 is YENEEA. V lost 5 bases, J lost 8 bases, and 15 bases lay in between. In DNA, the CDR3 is TGTGCCAGCAGCCGCCGGATGGGGCTAGAAGCTTTCTTT. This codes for CASSRRMGLEAFF.

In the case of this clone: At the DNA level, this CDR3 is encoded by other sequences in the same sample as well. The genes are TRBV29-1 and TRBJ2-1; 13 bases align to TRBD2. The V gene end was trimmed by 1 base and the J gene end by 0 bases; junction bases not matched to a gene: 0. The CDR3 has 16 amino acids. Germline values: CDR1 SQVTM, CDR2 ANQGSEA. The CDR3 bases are TGCAGCGTTGAAGGGACTAGCGGGAGCTCCTACAATGAGCAGTTCTTC. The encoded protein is CSVEGTSGSSYNEQFF.

CDR3 sequence reads: CASSLNPGFYEQYF. The DNA of the CDR3 is TGTGCCAGCAGCTTAAATCCGGGCTTTTACGAGCAGTACTTC. This chain connects TRBV7-8 to TRBJ2-7; D is unresolved. CDR3 length: 14 amino acids. Per the germline V gene, CDR1 is SGHVS and CDR2 is FQNEAQ. Trimming removed 2 bases at V and 4 bases at J, with 12 bases between.

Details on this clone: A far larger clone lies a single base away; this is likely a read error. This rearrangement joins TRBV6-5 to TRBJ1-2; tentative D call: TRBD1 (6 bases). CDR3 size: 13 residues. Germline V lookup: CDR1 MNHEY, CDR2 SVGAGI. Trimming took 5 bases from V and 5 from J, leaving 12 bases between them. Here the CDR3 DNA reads TGTGCCAGCAGTACCGGGACAAATTATGGCTACACCTTC. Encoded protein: CASSTGTNYGYTF.

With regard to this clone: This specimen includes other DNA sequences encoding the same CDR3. CDR3 bases: TGTGCCAGCAGCGTAGGGGGGGGCACCTACGAGCAGTACTTC. Amino acid sequence: CASSVGGGTYEQYF. The rearrangement joins TRBV9 to TRBJ2-7, with D possibly TRBD2 on 7 matching bases. CDR1 SGDLS and CDR2 YYNGEE come from the germline V gene. Deletions cut 0 bases from V and 2 bases from J, with 9 bases between. The length of the CDR3 is 14 residues.

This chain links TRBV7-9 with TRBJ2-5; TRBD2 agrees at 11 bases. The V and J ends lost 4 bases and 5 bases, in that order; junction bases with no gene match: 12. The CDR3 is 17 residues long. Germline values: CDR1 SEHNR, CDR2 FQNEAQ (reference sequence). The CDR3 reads CASSSILAGGPGETQYF. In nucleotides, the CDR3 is TGTGCCAGCAGCTCAATTTTAGCGGGAGGGCCGGGGGAGACCCAGTACTTC. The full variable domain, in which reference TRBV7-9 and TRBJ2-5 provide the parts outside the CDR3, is DTGVSQNPRHKITKRGQNVTFRCDPISEHNRLYWYRQTLGQGPEFLTYFQNEAQLEKSRLLSDRFSAERPKGSFSTLEIQRTEQGDSAMYLCASSSILAGGPGETQYFGPGTRLLVL.

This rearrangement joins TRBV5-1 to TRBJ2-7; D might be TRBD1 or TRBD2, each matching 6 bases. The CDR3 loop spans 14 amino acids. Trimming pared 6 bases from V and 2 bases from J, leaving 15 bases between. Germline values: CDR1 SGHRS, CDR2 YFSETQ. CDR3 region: CASNPRGETYEQYF. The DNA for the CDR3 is TGCGCCAGCAACCCGAGGGGGGAAACCTACGAGCAGTACTTC. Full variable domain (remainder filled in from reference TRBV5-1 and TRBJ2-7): KAGVTQTPRYLIKTRGQQVTLSCSPISGHRSVSWYQQTPGQGLQFLFEYFSETQRNKGNFPGRFSGRQFSNSRSEMNVSTLELGDSALYLCASNPRGETYEQYFGPGTRLTVT.